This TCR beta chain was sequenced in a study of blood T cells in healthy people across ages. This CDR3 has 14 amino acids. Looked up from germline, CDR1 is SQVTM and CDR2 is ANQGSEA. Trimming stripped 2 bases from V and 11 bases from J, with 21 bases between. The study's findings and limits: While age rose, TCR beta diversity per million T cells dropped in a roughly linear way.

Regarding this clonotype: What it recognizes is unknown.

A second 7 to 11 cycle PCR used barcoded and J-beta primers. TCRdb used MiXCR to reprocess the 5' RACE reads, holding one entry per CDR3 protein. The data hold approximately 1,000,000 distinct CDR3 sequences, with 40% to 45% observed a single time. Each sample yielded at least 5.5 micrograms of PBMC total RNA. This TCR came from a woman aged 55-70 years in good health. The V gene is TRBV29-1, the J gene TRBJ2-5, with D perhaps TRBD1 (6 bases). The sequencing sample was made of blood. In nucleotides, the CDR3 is TGCAGCGTTGAATTTAGCCTACAGGGTAGTGGGCAGTACTTC. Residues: CSVEFSLQGSGQYF.